This TCR beta chain was captured in a study of blood T cell repertoires in COVID-19 (dated by TCRdb to 2019 to 2021). Concerning the study at large: The collaborator samples originated in the United States, Italy and Spain and spanned the acute and convalescent phases of COVID-19. The material from the prospective study consisted of cDNA or gDNA derived from T cells, B-cell-depleted T cells, or PBMCs. Deeply sampled blood TCRbeta repertoires from subjects exposed to, actively infected with, or recovered from COVID-19 were included in the dataset. The repertoires were released in a freely available public database intended as a resource for research on the immune response to SARS-CoV-2. The samples were drawn from the first 160 participants of the ongoing ImmuneRACE study and from roughly 1,300 subjects provided by 6 global collaborators. Nearly every sample came with metadata listing a de-identified subject ID, COVID-19 status, age in years and sex. Where available, HLA class I and class II types were taken from metadata supplied by the sample provider and were not determined by assay-based typing.

TCRbeta CDR3 regions were amplified from genomic DNA using the immunoSEQ Assay, a bias-controlled multiplex PCR. In the authors' own workflow: The number of nucleated cells in each sample was estimated by amplification of reference gene primers within the assay. Sequence reads were collapsed and filtered to measure the absolute abundance of every unique TCRbeta CDR3 rearrangement. For each sample, productive Simpson clonality was calculated by taking the square root of Simpson's diversity index across productive rearrangements. This immuneACCESS table, as held by TCRdb, lists in-frame sequences with V and J called but not all clones. Of the missing ones, under half trace to an unresolved V gene in checked studies; the others have no known cause. V, J and clone size are those of that table, while D and trimming were read from the DNA. This sample holds about 76,000 clones; around four fifths were observed only once. The ten largest clones take up under 35% of the sample.

Concerning this clone itself: What antigen it recognizes has not been identified. No per-base quality is available; no much larger clone lies one base away.

V is cut back by 4 bases and J by 7 bases, with 6 bases in the junction unmatched. The CDR3 numbers 14 residues from cysteine through phenylalanine. The sequence is cut down to CDR3 DNA, 42 bases in frame from base 1. The germline V gene (reference sequence) provides CDR1 SGHNT and CDR2 YYREEE. The paper as a whole reports these results and caveats: The amount of clinical and demographic metadata varied by source and participant and was provided uncurated.

The collaborating institutions used their own protocols to collect whole blood in K2EDTA tubes. For TCRbeta analysis, collaborators shipped samples in one of three forms: frozen whole blood, isolated PBMCs, or DNA extracted from either of those sample types. This clonotype was sampled from a human donor in a cohort sampled during active COVID-19. This receptor chain uses TRBV5-4 and TRBJ2-1, and 9 junctional nucleotides match TRBD2. Sequenced sample: peripheral blood. The CDR3: CASSLGLARNEQFF. Here is the DNA: TGTGCCAGCAGCCTGGGACTAGCCAGGAATGAGCAGTTCTTC.